This is a list of T cell receptor beta chains from one sample in a study of cytomegalovirus exposure and HLA in healthy donors. Assay used: immunoSEQ multiplex PCR; TCRdb lists only in-frame clones, some missing. The sample consists of about 180,000 clones, roughly 82% of them appearing once. Sequences were obtained from PBMCs. The origin of the receptors is a man aged 35 to 55 in good health and CMV-seronegative. Both conserved end residues are part of each CDR3. Fields, in order: D gene, V gene, J gene, clone size, CDR3 protein, CDR3 DNA. The D gene is left open where the match is weak. The size field is filled for only some rows; it gives once, few, many or a size class.

D: -; V: TRBV28; J: TRBJ1-5; size: -; CDR3: CASSYGINQPQHF; DNA: TGTGCCAGCAGTTACGGGATCAATCAGCCCCAGCATTTT
D: -; V: TRBV7-2; J: TRBJ2-1; size: -; CDR3: CASSASGGLNNEQFF; DNA: TGTGCCAGCAGCGCATCGGGGGGCCTCAACAATGAGCAGTTCTTC
D: -; V: TRBV30; J: TRBJ2-1; size: once; CDR3: CAWSDPRRRRNNEQFF; DNA: TGTGCCTGGAGTGACCCCCGGCGGAGACGTAACAATGAGCAGTTCTTC
D: -; V: TRBV15; J: TRBJ2-1; size: -; CDR3: CATSSLSGYNEQFF; DNA: TGTGCCACCAGCAGTCTGTCGGGTTACAATGAGCAGTTCTTC
D: TRBD1; V: TRBV7-2; J: TRBJ2-4; size: -; CDR3: CASSLGRGRDVNIQYF; DNA: TGTGCCAGCAGCTTAGGCAGGGGGCGCGACGTAAACATTCAGTACTTC
D: TRBD2; V: TRBV7-3; J: TRBJ2-1; size: -; CDR3: CASSYVGGSHNEQFF; DNA: TGTGCCAGCAGTTATGTCGGGGGGTCCCACAATGAGCAGTTCTTC
D: -; V: TRBV2; J: TRBJ2-4; size: -; CDR3: CASSEEGTRIQYF; DNA: TGTGCCAGCAGTGAAGAAGGGACACGCATTCAGTACTTC
D: TRBD2; V: TRBV7-9; J: TRBJ2-1; size: -; CDR3: CASSLSGGGNEQFF; DNA: TGTGCCAGCAGCCTGAGCGGGGGCGGCAATGAGCAGTTCTTC
D: -; V: TRBV11-2; J: TRBJ2-7; size: -; CDR3: CASSLVGQGYEQYF; DNA: TGTGCCAGCAGCTTAGTCGGCCAGGGGTACGAGCAGTACTTC
D: -; V: TRBV15; J: TRBJ2-1; size: -; CDR3: CATSRDVGAPNEQFF; DNA: TGTGCCACCAGCAGAGATGTGGGAGCGCCCAATGAGCAGTTCTTC
D: -; V: TRBV28; J: TRBJ1-3; size: few; CDR3: CASSLRGLSAGNTIYF; DNA: TGTGCCAGCAGTTTGCGGGGGCTCTCGGCTGGAAACACCATATATTTT
D: -; V: TRBV21-1; J: TRBJ2-7; size: -; CDR3: CASSKWDKTGTGRFLAPGFYEQYF; DNA: TGTGCCAGCAGCAAGTGGGACAAAACCGGGACAGGGAGGTTTTTAGCGCCCGGATTCTACGAGCAGTACTTC
D: TRBD1; V: TRBV4-2; J: TRBJ2-4; size: -; CDR3: CASSQEGTGALVIAKNIQYF; DNA: TGTGCCAGCAGCCAAGAAGGGACAGGGGCACTCGTCATAGCCAAAAACATTCAGTACTTC
D: TRBD2; V: TRBV27; J: TRBJ2-3; size: -; CDR3: CASSSYSGRVTDTQYF; DNA: TGTGCCAGCAGTTCCTATAGCGGGAGGGTCACAGATACGCAGTATTTT
D: TRBD1; V: TRBV27; J: TRBJ2-1; size: -; CDR3: CASSLFVSRTGGHEQFF; DNA: TGTGCCAGCAGTTTATTCGTGTCTAGGACAGGGGGCCATGAGCAGTTCTTC
D: TRBD2; V: TRBV30; J: TRBJ2-3; size: -; CDR3: CAWSRSGGTDTQYF; DNA: TGTGCCTGGAGTAGGAGCGGGGGCACAGATACGCAGTATTTT
D: -; V: TRBV6-1; J: TRBJ2-1; size: -; CDR3: CASLTDSSYNEQFF; DNA: TGTGCCAGCTTGACCGACAGCTCCTACAATGAGCAGTTCTTC
D: -; V: TRBV7-2; J: TRBJ1-4; size: -; CDR3: CASSPRPSTNEKLFF; DNA: TGTGCCAGCAGCCCCAGGCCATCAACTAATGAAAAACTGTTTTTT
D: -; V: TRBV5-1; J: TRBJ2-2; size: -; CDR3: CASSLRGSNTGELFF; DNA: TGCGCCAGCAGCTTGAGGGGGTCGAACACCGGGGAGCTGTTTTTT
D: TRBD2; V: TRBV10-2; J: TRBJ2-3; size: -; CDR3: CASSATSGGNTDTQYF; DNA: TGCGCCAGCAGTGCGACTAGCGGGGGGAACACAGATACGCAGTATTTT
D: -; V: TRBV9; J: TRBJ2-5; size: few; CDR3: CASSVEAGYQYF; DNA: TGTGCCAGCAGCGTAGAGGCCGGGTACCAGTACTTC
D: TRBD2; V: TRBV7-7; J: TRBJ2-1; size: once; CDR3: CASSLAGVGNEQFF; DNA: TGTGCTAGCAGCTTAGCGGGAGTGGGGAATGAGCAGTTCTTC
D: TRBD1; V: TRBV7-9; J: TRBJ1-4; size: few; CDR3: CASSAGQGDNEKLFF; DNA: TGTGCCAGCAGCGCAGGACAGGGGGATAATGAAAAACTGTTTTTT
D: TRBD2; V: TRBV7-3; J: TRBJ2-1; size: -; CDR3: CASSLTAGATYNEQFF; DNA: TGTGCCAGCAGCTTAACAGCGGGGGCCACCTACAATGAGCAGTTCTTC
D: -; V: TRBV7-3; J: TRBJ2-2; size: -; CDR3: CASSSGQITGELFF; DNA: TGTGCCAGCAGTTCCGGACAGATCACCGGGGAGCTGTTTTTT
D: -; V: TRBV7-8; J: TRBJ2-2; size: -; CDR3: CASSLGGGTNTGELFF; DNA: TGTGCCAGCAGCTTAGGTGGGGGGACGAACACCGGGGAGCTGTTTTTT
D: -; V: TRBV11-2; J: TRBJ2-5; size: few; CDR3: CASSFSQGSETQYF; DNA: TGTGCCAGCAGCTTCAGTCAGGGGTCGGAGACCCAGTACTTC
D: TRBD1; V: TRBV2; J: TRBJ1-4; size: -; CDR3: CASREDRAPNEKLFF; DNA: TGTGCCAGCAGAGAGGACAGGGCTCCTAATGAAAAACTGTTTTTT
D: -; V: TRBV7-3; J: TRBJ2-2; size: -; CDR3: CASSLISDSELFF; DNA: TGTGCCAGCAGCTTAATCTCGGACTCAGAGCTGTTTTTT
D: TRBD1; V: TRBV10-3; J: TRBJ2-7; size: -; CDR3: CAISVEQGADEQYF; DNA: TGTGCCATCAGTGTGGAACAGGGGGCTGATGAGCAGTACTTC
D: TRBD1; V: TRBV5-1; J: TRBJ2-5; size: -; CDR3: CASSSGTGGGETQYF; DNA: TGCGCCAGCAGCTCCGGGACAGGGGGCGGAGAGACCCAGTACTTC
D: TRBD2; V: TRBV5-1; J: TRBJ2-1; size: -; CDR3: CASSLATSGSVDEQFF; DNA: TGCGCCAGCAGCTTGGCCACTAGCGGGAGTGTAGATGAGCAGTTCTTC
D: TRBD2; V: TRBV5-5; J: TRBJ2-5; size: few; CDR3: CASSLAAGGGQETQYF; DNA: TGTGCCAGCAGCTTGGCGGCGGGAGGGGGCCAAGAGACCCAGTACTTC
D: -; V: TRBV30; J: TRBJ1-2; size: -; CDR3: CAWSVLYGYTF; DNA: TGTGCCTGGAGTGTACTCTATGGCTACACCTTC
D: -; V: TRBV20-1; J: TRBJ1-2; size: -; CDR3: CSTDLKNGYTF; DNA: TGCAGTACGGACTTGAAAAATGGCTACACCTTC
D: -; V: TRBV7-8; J: TRBJ1-4; size: -; CDR3: CASSFGGASNEKLFF; DNA: TGTGCCAGCAGCTTTGGAGGCGCGTCTAATGAAAAACTGTTTTTT
D: TRBD1; V: TRBV6-5; J: TRBJ2-7; size: -; CDR3: CASAGTASSYEQYF; DNA: TGTGCCAGCGCTGGGACAGCGAGCTCCTACGAGCAGTACTTC
D: -; V: TRBV6-5; J: TRBJ2-2; size: -; CDR3: CASSYRLAPTGELFF; DNA: TGTGCCAGCAGTTACCGGCTAGCTCCCACCGGGGAGCTGTTTTTT
D: TRBD1; V: TRBV7-2; J: TRBJ2-2; size: -; CDR3: CASSRGQVGTGELFF; DNA: TGTGCCAGCAGCCGCGGACAGGTTGGAACCGGGGAGCTGTTTTTT
D: TRBD1; V: TRBV19; J: TRBJ1-2; size: -; CDR3: CASTLGQGNYGYTF; DNA: TGTGCCAGTACCTTGGGACAGGGAAACTATGGCTACACCTTC
D: -; V: TRBV5-1; J: TRBJ2-3; size: -; CDR3: CASSPKADTQYF; DNA: TGCGCCAGCAGCCCTAAAGCGGATACGCAGTATTTT
D: -; V: TRBV15; J: TRBJ2-1; size: once; CDR3: CATSRGLLNEQFF; DNA: TGTGCCACCAGCAGAGGGCTCCTCAATGAGCAGTTCTTC
D: TRBD1; V: TRBV6-5; J: TRBJ1-1; size: -; CDR3: CASSSQGANTEAFF; DNA: TGTGCCAGCAGTTCACAGGGGGCGAACACTGAAGCTTTCTTT
D: -; V: TRBV4-3; J: TRBJ2-2; size: -; CDR3: CASSQDVRHLNTGELFF; DNA: TGCGCCAGCAGCCAAGATGTGCGGCATCTGAACACCGGGGAGCTGTTTTTT
D: TRBD1; V: TRBV7-9; J: TRBJ1-2; size: few; CDR3: CASSVGQAYGYTF; DNA: TGTGCCAGCAGCGTCGGACAGGCCTATGGCTACACCTTC
D: TRBD2; V: TRBV7-6; J: TRBJ2-7; size: -; CDR3: CASSLGGGGSGGSYEQYF; DNA: TGTGCCAGCAGCTTAGGGGGCGGGGGAAGCGGGGGCTCCTACGAGCAGTACTTC
D: TRBD1; V: TRBV7-2; J: TRBJ1-5; size: -; CDR3: CASSLGRGAYSNQPQHF; DNA: TGTGCCAGCAGCTTAGGCAGGGGGGCCTATAGCAATCAGCCCCAGCATTTT
D: -; V: TRBV7-3; J: TRBJ2-1; size: once; CDR3: CASSPAGPEQFF; DNA: TGTGCCAGCAGCCCCGCGGGACCTGAGCAGTTCTTC
D: TRBD1; V: TRBV5-1; J: TRBJ1-4; size: -; CDR3: CASSPGTVNEKLFF; DNA: TGCGCCAGCAGCCCCGGGACAGTTAATGAAAAACTGTTTTTT
D: TRBD1; V: TRBV10-3; J: TRBJ1-2; size: -; CDR3: CAISERDSSYGYTF; DNA: TGTGCCATCAGTGAGAGGGACAGCAGCTATGGCTACACCTTC
D: -; V: TRBV5-6; J: TRBJ2-2; size: few; CDR3: CASSNWTEMEPGELFF; DNA: TGTGCCAGCAGCAATTGGACTGAGATGGAGCCCGGGGAGCTGTTTTTT
D: -; V: TRBV7-9; J: TRBJ2-1; size: -; CDR3: CASSSEGSHNEQFF; DNA: TGTGCCAGCAGCTCAGAAGGGAGCCACAATGAGCAGTTCTTC
D: -; V: TRBV14; J: TRBJ2-7; size: -; CDR3: CASKLHPTSYEQYF; DNA: TGTGCCAGCAAGCTGCACCCGACATCCTACGAGCAGTACTTC
D: -; V: TRBV28; J: TRBJ1-1; size: -; CDR3: CASRAYSNRGTEAFF; DNA: TGTGCCAGCAGAGCGTATAGTAATAGGGGGACTGAAGCTTTCTTT